This TCR beta chain was sequenced for a study of blood T cells in healthy people across ages. The total RNA that was extracted per sample amounted to at least 5 micrograms. A second roughly 6 to 11 cycle PCR used barcoded and J-beta primers. Each CDR3 protein is one row after TCRdb ran MiXCR on the 5' RACE reads. The data show more than 700,000 distinct CDR3 sequences, 46% seen once. This clonotype showed up just once. Trimming pared 4 bases from V and 10 bases from J, leaving 18 bases between. Germline V gene sequence: CDR1 SQVTM, CDR2 ANQGSEA. This CDR3 has 13 amino acids. The sample was blood. The chain uses TRBV29-1 and TRBJ2-3; D gene unclear. The TCR sequence derives from a man older than 75 in good health. DNA of the CDR3: TGCAGCGTTGGGTCCTCTACGGCTGGTGCGCAGTATTTT. The encoded protein is CSVGSSTAGAQYF.